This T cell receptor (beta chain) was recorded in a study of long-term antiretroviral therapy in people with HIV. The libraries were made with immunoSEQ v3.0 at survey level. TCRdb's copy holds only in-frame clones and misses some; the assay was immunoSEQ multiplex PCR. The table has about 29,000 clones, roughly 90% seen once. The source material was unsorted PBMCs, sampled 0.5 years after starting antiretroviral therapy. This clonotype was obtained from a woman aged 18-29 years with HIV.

CDR3 sequence (DNA): TGTGCCAGCAGTTCAAGCTCTACCGGGACGACAGGGCCCCAAGCTTTCTTT. It codes for CASSSSSTGTTGPQAFF. This chain connects TRBV27 to TRBJ1-1, with 7 bases identical to TRBD1. Per the germline V gene, CDR1 is MNHEY and CDR2 is SMNVEV (reference sequence). CDR3 length: 17 residues. V dropped 4 bases and J dropped 9; count of bases not matched to a gene: 20.